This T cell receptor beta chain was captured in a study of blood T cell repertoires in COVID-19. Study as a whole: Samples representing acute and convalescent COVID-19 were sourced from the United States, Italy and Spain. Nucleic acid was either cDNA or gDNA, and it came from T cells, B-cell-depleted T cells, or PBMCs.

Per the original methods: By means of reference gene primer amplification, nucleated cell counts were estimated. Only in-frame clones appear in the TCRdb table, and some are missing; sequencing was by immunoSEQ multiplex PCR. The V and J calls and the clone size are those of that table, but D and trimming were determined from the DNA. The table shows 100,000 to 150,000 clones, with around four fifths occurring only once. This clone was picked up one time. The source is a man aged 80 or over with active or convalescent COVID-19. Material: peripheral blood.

For the CDR3, the DNA is TGTGCCAGCAGCCGGGGGGGGGACTCTGAAGCTTTCTTT. Translated, it gives CASSRGGDSEAFF. This chain joins TRBV4-2 and TRBJ1-1, with D possibly matching TRBD1 (5 bases). V lost 4 bases, J lost 6 bases, and 12 bases lay in between. This CDR3 is 13 amino acids long. Looked up from germline, CDR1 is LGHNA and CDR2 is YNFKEQ.